This T cell receptor (beta chain) was observed in a study of cytomegalovirus exposure and HLA in healthy donors. Trimming took off 0 bases at V and 5 bases at J, with 14 bases between the two ends. CDR1 is LGHNA, CDR2 YSLEER, per germline. The CDR3 covers 15 residues. The data were produced by immunoSEQ multiplex PCR, yet TCRdb's version contains in-frame clones alone and is incomplete. Here the sample spans roughly 330,000 clones, 87% being singletons. Points from the study as a whole: A few CMV-associated chains proved CMV antigen-specific in vitro. There were 150 to 200 TCR beta chains listed as cytomegalovirus-associated.

Points on this clone: The antigen remains undetermined.

Input material: PBMCs. The chain links TRBV4-3 to TRBJ2-7, with D possibly being TRBD1 or TRBD2 (5 bases each). This sequence was found in a woman aged 25 to 39 in good health and CMV-seropositive. CDR3 coding DNA: TGCGCCAGCAGCCAAGAACGGGGCCCTACCGACGAGCAGTACTTC. It translates to CASSQERGPTDEQYF.